The source of this TCR beta chain is a study of cytomegalovirus exposure and HLA in healthy donors. General study points: Whilst most TCR sequences proved rare, a subset of public TCRs occurred across many donors. Subsequent analysis revealed that first-cohort TCR clusters tended to co-occur in the 130 or so validation repertoires.

Regarding this clone: Its antigen is unknown.

The donors were in the roughly 130-subject validation cohort, distinct from the 666-subject first cohort. TCRdb's copy holds only in-frame clones and misses some; the assay was immunoSEQ multiplex PCR. The sample contains over 150,000 clones, roughly 89% of which appear only once. This CDR3 spans 15 amino acids. The germline gives CDR1 MNHNS, CDR2 SASEGT. Deletions cut 2 bases from V and 6 bases from J, with 16 bases between. Sequencing input: PBMCs. This chain links TRBV6-1 with TRBJ1-2; possible D gene TRBD1, 5 bases. The clonotype was recovered from a man aged 18 to 35 in good health and CMV-seropositive. The chain's CDR3 is CASSELPDTADGYTF. CDR3 sequence (DNA): TGTGCCAGCAGTGAACTACCGGACACGGCTGATGGCTACACCTTC.